These 4 T cell receptor beta chains came from one sample sequenced in a study of blood T cell repertoires in COVID-19. Measured with immunoSEQ multiplex PCR; TCRdb has only the in-frame clones, and not every one. The table includes around 100,000 clones, 85% to 90% detected once. The sample consisted of peripheral blood. The origin of the receptors is a human donor in a cohort sampled during active COVID-19.

J is TRBJ2-3 and V is TRBV24-1, with TRBD1 identical over 7 bases. The CDR3 has 16 amino acids. Per germline, CDR1 KGHDR and CDR2 SFDVKD. V was clipped by 4 bases and J by 2 bases; unmatched bases: 8. CDR3 in amino acids: CATSDRTGTTTDTQYF. The CDR3 nucleotides read TGTGCCACCAGTGACCGGACAGGCACTACCACAGATACGCAGTATTTT.

The J gene is TRBJ1-1, the V gene TRBV6-6, with 9 bases matching TRBD1. In germline, CDR1 is MNHNY, CDR2 SVGAGI (reference sequence). V lost 6 bases to trimming and J lost 11 bases; unmatched junction nucleotides: 7. The CDR3 sequence is 12 residues long. Written as DNA, the CDR3 is TGTGCCAGCAGCCCCGGGACAGGGATCGCTTTCTTT. Translating gives CASSPGTGIAFF.

V usage is TRBV6-5 and J usage is TRBJ2-7; TRBD2 aligns across 9 bases. The CDR3 length is 14 residues. Germline CDR1 and CDR2: MNHEY and SVGAGI. Unmatched junction bases numbered 3, after V lost 6 bases and J lost 0 bases. The DNA of the CDR3 is TGTGCCAGCAGCAAAGCGGGAGGCTCCTACGAGCAGTACTTC. This sequence encodes CASSKAGGSYEQYF.

This rearrangement joins TRBV28 to TRBJ1-3; TRBD1 agrees at 7 bases. Germline CDR1 is MDHEN and CDR2 is SYDVKM. J lost 4 bases, V lost 3 bases, and 9 bases had no gene match. The CDR3 loop spans 16 amino acids. CDR3 DNA: TGTGCCAGCAGTTTGTCCGGGACAGCTCTGGGAAACACCATATATTTT. Protein sequence: CASSLSGTALGNTIYF.